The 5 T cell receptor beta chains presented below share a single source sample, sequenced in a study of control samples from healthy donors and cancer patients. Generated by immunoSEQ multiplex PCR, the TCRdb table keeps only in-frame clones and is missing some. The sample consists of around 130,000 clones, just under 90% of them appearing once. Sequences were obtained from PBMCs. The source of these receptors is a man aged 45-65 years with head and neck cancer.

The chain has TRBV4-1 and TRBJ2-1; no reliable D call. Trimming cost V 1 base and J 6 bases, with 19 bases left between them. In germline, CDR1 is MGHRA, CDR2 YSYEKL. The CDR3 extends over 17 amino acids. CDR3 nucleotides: TGCGCCAGCAGCCAAGGAAAGGGATTTCTAATCTTCAATGAGCAGTTCTTC. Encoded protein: CASSQGKGFLIFNEQFF.

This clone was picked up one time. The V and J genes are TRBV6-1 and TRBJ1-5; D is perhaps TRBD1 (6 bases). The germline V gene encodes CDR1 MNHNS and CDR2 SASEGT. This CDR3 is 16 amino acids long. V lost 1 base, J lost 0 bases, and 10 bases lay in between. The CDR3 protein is CASSEVRGVSNQPQHF. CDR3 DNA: TGTGCCAGCAGTGAAGTAAGGGGGGTTAGCAATCAGCCCCAGCATTTT.

CDR3 loop: CSASGQGALSSSYSYEQYF. The CDR3 coding sequence is TGCAGTGCTAGTGGACAGGGGGCCCTAAGCTCCTCCTACTCCTACGAGCAGTACTTC. This sequence joins TRBV20-1 and TRBJ2-7; 11 bases match TRBD1. The CDR3 has 19 amino acids. Trimming cost V 3 bases and J 0 bases; bases outside gene matches: 16. Germline V gene lookup returns CDR1 DFQATT and CDR2 SNEGSKA (reference sequence).

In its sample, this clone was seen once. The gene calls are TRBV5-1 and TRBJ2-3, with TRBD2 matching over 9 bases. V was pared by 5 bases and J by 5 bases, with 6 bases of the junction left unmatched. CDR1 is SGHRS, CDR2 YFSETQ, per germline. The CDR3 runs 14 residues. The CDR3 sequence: CASRPGLALDTQYF. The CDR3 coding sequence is TGCGCCAGCAGGCCGGGACTAGCTTTAGATACGCAGTATTTT.

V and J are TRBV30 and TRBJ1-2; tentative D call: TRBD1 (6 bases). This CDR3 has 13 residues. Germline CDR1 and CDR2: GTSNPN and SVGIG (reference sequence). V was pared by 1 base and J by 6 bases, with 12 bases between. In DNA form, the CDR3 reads TGTGCCTGGAGTGCTTCAGGGGTACATGGCTACACCTTC. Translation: CAWSASGVHGYTF.